These 7 T cell receptor beta chains came from one sample sequenced in a study of a mutant IDH1 vaccine in newly diagnosed glioma. Libraries were prepared by immunoSEQ multiplex PCR; TCRdb keeps only in-frame clonotypes and omits some of them. Of about 30,000 clones listed, roughly four fifths are singletons. This sample's time point: baseline, week 1 (first vaccination visit). As to treatment: pre-vaccination baseline after standard-of-care therapy. Material: PBMCs, obtained from a glioma patient treated with radiotherapy, temozolomide or both. The receptors were sampled from a man under 40 with glioma.

The gene calls are TRBV2 and TRBJ1-5; 10 nucleotides agree with TRBD1. This CDR3 has 15 residues. Trimming removed 7 bases from V and 3 bases from J; junction bases left unmatched: 6. Germline CDR1 and CDR2: SNHLY and FYNNEI. DNA of the CDR3: TGTGCCAGCAAGCCGACAGGGGGCATCAATCAGCCCCAGCATTTT. It is translated as CASKPTGGINQPQHF.

This chain connects TRBV6-5 to TRBJ1-1, with 7 bases fitting TRBD1. Losses at the gene ends were 6 bases for V and 11 bases for J; bases not matched to a gene: 9. Germline lookup yields CDR1 MNHEY and CDR2 SVGAGI. This CDR3 has 12 amino acids. The CDR3 reads CASSRDSFYAFF. CDR3 in DNA: TGTGCCAGCAGCCGGGACAGTTTCTACGCTTTCTTT.

The chain is built from TRBV6-6 and TRBJ2-7; TRBD1 matches at 7 bases. From germline, CDR1 is MNHNY and CDR2 SVGAGI (reference sequence). This CDR3 has 15 amino acids. V shed 8 bases, J shed 0 bases, and the junction held 10 bases outside the gene matches. As DNA, the CDR3 is TGTGCCAGCTCAGATGACAGGGAACCCTCCTACGAGCAGTACTTC. Amino acids: CASSDDREPSYEQYF.

This chain connects TRBV4-3 to TRBJ1-4; 7 positions agree with TRBD1. V trimming: 4 bases; J trimming: 8 bases; junction bases outside the gene matches: 13. Germline V gives CDR1 LGHNA, CDR2 YSLEER. The CDR3 sequence is 16 residues long. CDR3 residues: CASSRQGLSSGEKLFF. For the CDR3, the DNA is TGCGCCAGCAGCCGACAGGGCCTCTCCTCTGGGGAAAAACTGTTTTTT.

The chain is built from TRBV30 and TRBJ1-5; D uncertain. The CDR3 covers 16 residues. Germline lookup yields CDR1 GTSNPN and CDR2 SVGIG (reference sequence). V lost 0 bases to trimming and J lost 0 bases, with 12 bases between them. The CDR3 nucleotides read TGTGCCTGGAGTGTAAAGATCCTAGGTAGCAATCAGCCCCAGCATTTT. Translated: CAWSVKILGSNQPQHF.

J is TRBJ2-7 and V is TRBV4-1; 9 bases line up with TRBD1. CDR1 and CDR2 from the germline V gene are MGHRA and YSYEKL. Unmatched junction bases numbered 5, after V lost 6 bases and J lost 2 bases. The CDR3 extends over 14 amino acids. CDR3 sequence: CASSAGQGPYEQYF. In DNA, the CDR3 is TGCGCCAGCAGTGCGGGACAGGGTCCCTACGAGCAGTACTTC.

The sample holds a few counts of this clone. This chain links TRBV27 with TRBJ2-7, with TRBD2 identical over 9 bases. CDR1 and CDR2 (germline): MNHEY, SMNVEV (reference sequence). The CDR3 is 16 residues long. The trim removed 3 bases at V and 4 bases at J, leaving 10 bases unmatched. In DNA form, the CDR3 reads TGTGCCAGCAGTTTCCAGGGAGGAGCGGGAGGATACGAGCAGTACTTC. Its protein product is CASSFQGGAGGYEQYF.